This record looks at one T cell receptor (beta chain) sequence and its context. Seattle participants joined during active infection and were tracked over time. Data came from immunoSEQ multiplex PCR; TCRdb stores just in-frame clones and leaves some out. Of about 180,000 clones in the sample, 80% to 85% were seen once. The entry originates in a study of blood T cell repertoires in COVID-19. About the research overall: Nucleic acid was either cDNA or gDNA, and it came from T cells, B-cell-depleted T cells, or PBMCs.

CDR1 is SQVTM and CDR2 is ANQGSEA in the germline V gene. Trimming cost V 4 bases and J 2 bases, with 8 bases left between them. The CDR3 extends over 12 amino acids. This TCR was recovered from a woman in her thirties or forties with COVID-19, enrolled during active disease. What was sequenced was peripheral blood. The V and J genes are TRBV29-1 and TRBJ2-5; no clear D. In nucleotides, the CDR3 is TGCAGCGTTGGGCCCCAACAAGAGACCCAGTACTTC. Amino acid sequence: CSVGPQQETQYF.